This paragraph reports one TCR beta chain. The target antigen is unknown. At one end the junction does not follow the germline gene, possibly because of a read error. TCRdb reanalysed the PCR reads using MiXCR and keeps one entry per CDR3 protein. Seen here are some 97,000 distinct CDR3 sequences, approximately 40% observed once, and the top ten hold less than 5%. The data were taken from a study of molecular identifiers for immune sequencing clone quantification. Overall study results and limits: Beyond 20 RNA copies, clones held over 98% of effector molecules, compared with under 1% in naive cells.

The CDR3 is 13 amino acids. The germline gives CDR1 MNHEY, CDR2 SVGAGI. Input for naive CD8 libraries was about 18,000 to 1,100,000 sorted cells; the RNA fraction used was 10%, 30% or 50%. This sequence joins TRBV6-5 and TRBJ1-1; D perhaps matches TRBD1 (5 bases). Input material: naive CD8+ T cells from blood, with Jurkat cell RNA spiked in. Subset of the sample: FACS-sorted CD8+CD4-CCR7+CD45RA+ naive T cells. The receptor comes from a human donor in good health. Some libraries in this study had Jurkat cell RNA spiked in. CDR3 coding DNA: TGTGCCGGCGGAGACTTAGTGGGGGGAAAGCTCACCTTT. Its translation is CAGGDLVGGKLTF.